A single sample gave rise to the 14 T cell receptor beta chains below, sequenced in a study of cytomegalovirus exposure and HLA in healthy donors. This PCR relied on a set of 60 Vbeta primers and 13 Jbeta primers. Method: immunoSEQ multiplex PCR; TCRdb's copy keeps in-frame clones and lacks some. The sample lists about 140,000 clones, about 84% occurring once. Sequencing input: PBMCs. These receptors all come from a man over 45 in good health and CMV-seronegative.

J is TRBJ2-5 and V is TRBV5-1; D is uncertain. The CDR3 has 11 residues. Trimming shortened V by 7 bases and J by 2 bases, and 6 bases separated the two germline ends. From germline, CDR1 is SGHRS and CDR2 YFSETQ. The CDR3 nucleotides read TGCGCCAGCGCGATTCAAGAGACCCAGTACTTC. It encodes CASAIQETQYF.

The chain has TRBV7-9 and TRBJ2-2; D is uncertain. Germline assignment: CDR1 SEHNR and CDR2 FQNEAQ (reference sequence). The V gene lost 5 bases and the J gene lost 7 bases, with 8 bases spanning the gap. This CDR3 has 12 residues. The CDR3 region has the DNA TGTGCCAGCAGCCCTCTCCTCGGGGAGCTGTTTTTT. Protein product: CASSPLLGELFF.

This clone appeared a few times. The rearrangement links TRBV13 to TRBJ1-1; D may be TRBD1 (6 bases). The germline V and J ends were trimmed by 2 bases and 5 bases, with 12 bases remaining between them. The CDR3 covers 14 residues. Germline CDR1 PRHDT, CDR2 FYEKMQ (reference sequence). This CDR3 is CASSLRGGGTEAFF. DNA for the CDR3: TGTGCCAGCAGCTTACGTGGGGGCGGGACTGAAGCTTTCTTT.

This rearrangement joins TRBV5-1 to TRBJ2-4; 7 bases align to TRBD1. CDR3 length: 16 residues. Germline CDR1 reads SGHRS; CDR2 reads YFSETQ. Trimming cost V 4 bases and J 1 base; bases outside gene matches: 8. The CDR3 sequence is CASSRTGTEAKNIQYF. CDR3 coding DNA: TGCGCCAGCAGCCGAACCGGGACAGAGGCCAAAAACATTCAGTACTTC. The whole variable domain, filled in from reference TRBV5-1 and TRBJ2-4, reads KAGVTQTPRYLIKTRGQQVTLSCSPISGHRSVSWYQQTPGQGLQFLFEYFSETQRNKGNFPGRFSGRQFSNSRSEMNVSTLELGDSALYLCASSRTGTEAKNIQYFGAGTRLSVL.

V is TRBV5-1 and J is TRBJ2-7, with 8 nucleotides matching TRBD1. This CDR3 contains 15 residues. Germline CDR1 and CDR2: SGHRS and YFSETQ. The V gene end was trimmed by 4 bases and the J gene end by 1 base; junction bases not matched to a gene: 7. The CDR3 DNA follows: TGCGCCAGCAGCGCCGGACAGGGAAGATCCTACGAGCAGTACTTC. Translating it yields CASSAGQGRSYEQYF.

The chain carries TRBV28 and TRBJ2-3; D is undetermined. Trimming shortened V by 3 bases and J by 6 bases, and 4 bases separated the two germline ends. The germline V gene encodes CDR1 MDHEN and CDR2 SYDVKM. The CDR3 consists of 11 residues. The CDR3: CASSFFDTQYF. CDR3 nucleotides: TGTGCCAGCAGTTTCTTTGATACGCAGTATTTT.

The chain uses TRBV30 and TRBJ2-1; TRBD1 matches 8 bases. Germline CDR1 GTSNPN, CDR2 SVGIG (reference sequence). Trimming took 3 bases from V and 3 from J; bases not matched to a gene: 10. The length of the CDR3 is 16 residues. CDR3 loop: CAWSLGHRGVYNEQFF. The DNA of the CDR3 is TGTGCCTGGAGCCTGGGGCACAGGGGGGTCTACAATGAGCAGTTCTTC.

Points on this clone: The sample has other DNA sequences that encode this CDR3 too. The V and J genes are TRBV6-5 and TRBJ2-7, with a tentative D call TRBD1 (6 bases). This CDR3 has 15 residues. CDR1 is MNHEY and CDR2 is SVGAGI in the germline V gene. Trimming stripped 0 bases from V and 2 bases from J, with 11 bases between. The DNA of the CDR3 is TGTGCCAGCAGTTACTCGTTTGGACAGACCTACGAGCAGTACTTC. Translation: CASSYSFGQTYEQYF.

V is TRBV5-1 and J is TRBJ2-1; TRBD2 matches at 14 bases. CDR1 SGHRS and CDR2 YFSETQ come from the germline V gene. J gave up 6 bases and V 4 bases, and 0 bases lay outside the gene matches. The CDR3 contains 14 residues. The CDR3 DNA is TGCGCCAGCAGCGGACTAGCGGGAGGCAATGAGCAGTTCTTC. It yields the protein CASSGLAGGNEQFF.

This chain uses TRBV18 with TRBJ1-5; 10 bases are a match to TRBD1. The CDR3 consists of 15 residues. Per the germline V gene, CDR1 is KGHSH and CDR2 is LQKENI. Trimming removed 3 bases from V and 5 bases from J; junction bases left unmatched: 4. The CDR3 DNA follows: TGTGCCAGCTCACCCCAGACAGGGGGCGATCAGCCCCAGCATTTT. It encodes CASSPQTGGDQPQHF.

J is TRBJ1-5 and V is TRBV15; 8 bases match TRBD1. The J segment lost 7 bases and the V segment lost 3 bases, leaving 11 bases of the junction unmatched. This CDR3 is built from 16 residues. Germline CDR1 and CDR2: LNHNV and YYDKDF (reference sequence). The CDR3 DNA sequence: TGTGCCACCAGCAGTTCAGGGACAGGATCGAGCCAGCCCCAGCATTTT. It codes for CATSSSGTGSSQPQHF.

The J gene is TRBJ2-7, the V gene TRBV4-2; D is undetermined. Trimming removed 1 base from V and 7 bases from J, with 5 bases in between. The CDR3 has 11 amino acids. Germline CDR1 and CDR2: LGHNA and YNFKEQ. In DNA, the CDR3 is TGTGCCAGCAGCCAAGGAACAGAGCAGTACTTC. Translation gives CASSQGTEQYF.

The V and J genes are TRBV7-9 and TRBJ2-1; 9 positions match TRBD1. This CDR3 is 17 amino acids long. Unmatched junction bases numbered 17, after V lost 5 bases and J lost 9 bases. From germline, CDR1 is SEHNR and CDR2 FQNEAQ (reference sequence). CDR3 DNA sequence: TGTGCCAGCAGCCGACGATATAACCGACAGGGGGTTGGTGAGCAGTTCTTC. This encodes CASSRRYNRQGVGEQFF.

V is TRBV7-9 and J is TRBJ2-7; tentatively, D is TRBD1 (5 bases). Trimming stripped 3 bases from V and 4 bases from J, with 13 bases between. The CDR3 is 14 residues long. Germline lookup yields CDR1 SEHNR and CDR2 FQNEAQ (reference sequence). CDR3 nucleotides: TGTGCCAGCAGCTTTTTGACAGATACTTACGAGCAGTACTTC. Encoded protein: CASSFLTDTYEQYF.